What follows is one T cell receptor (beta chain) and its context. The record originates from a study of blood T cell repertoires in COVID-19. The overall study: The study drew acute and convalescent COVID-19 samples from the United States, Italy and Spain. The cDNA or gDNA used as material had been derived from T cells, B-cell-depleted T cells, or PBMCs.

CDR1 is SGHAT and CDR2 is FQNNGV in the germline V gene. The V end lost 5 bases, the J end lost 3 bases, and 14 bases lay between the germline ends. This CDR3 is 15 amino acids long. Per the original data handling: From reference gene primer amplification, estimates of nucleated cell counts were derived. Profiling relied on immunoSEQ multiplex PCR, and the TCRdb table lists in-frame clones only, not all of them. The V and J calls and clone size come from that table; D and trimming were worked out from the DNA. The repertoire holds a few hundred thousand clones, with roughly nine tenths as singletons.

The chain has TRBV11-2 and TRBJ2-1, with D unclear. The sequence was obtained from a man aged 18 to 29 who had recovered from COVID-19. The sequenced sample consisted of peripheral blood. The CDR3 bases are TGTGCCAGCAGCCTCCAAGACTCCTTCTACAATGAGCAGTTCTTC. It encodes CASSLQDSFYNEQFF.